Here is one TCR beta chain with its context. Its antigen is unidentified. Study observations and caveats: Tumor Treg TCRs overlapped most with tumor naive CD4+ cells.

Full-length variable regions came from constant-region reverse primers plus semi-nested Nested Universal Primer A PCR. TCRdb reanalysed the 5' RACE reads using MiXCR and keeps one entry per CDR3 protein. The sample records approximately 5,000 distinct CDR3 sequences, 52% being singletons. Germline loops: CDR1 MNHEY, CDR2 SVGAGI. V was shortened by 2 bases and J by 0 bases, with 10 bases between the two germline ends. This CDR3 comprises 15 residues. Sequencing was done on a sample of memory CD4+ T cells sorted from blood. Stated subset: memory CD4+ T cells, CD4+CD45RO+CD25-. V and J are TRBV6-5 and TRBJ1-1, with D possibly being TRBD1 (5 bases). This sequence originates from a female donor with breast cancer. The CDR3 nucleotides are TGTGCCAGCAGTTACCTCCCGACAGTGAACACTGAAGCTTTCTTT. The encoded protein is CASSYLPTVNTEAFF.